This record looks at one T cell receptor beta chain sequence and its context. The record originates from a study of monozygotic twins with inflammatory bowel disease. For each CDR3 protein, TCRdb gives one entry from its re-call of the 5' RACE reads, without DNA. This sample's table has fewer than 350,000 distinct CDR3 sequences. CDR3 length equals 14 residues. Germline lookup yields CDR1 DFQATT and CDR2 SNEGSKA (reference sequence). This chain connects TRBV20-1 to TRBJ2-3; the D gene TCRdb calls, TRBD2, cannot be checked with no DNA. This receptor was identified in a human donor with ulcerative colitis or Crohn's disease, or a healthy co-twin of an affected twin (not recorded which). Sequenced: blood. Here the CDR3 reads CSAQEGRGSDTQYF.